The entry below describes one T cell receptor beta chain. Antigen specificity is unknown. Other DNA variants within this sample encode the same CDR3. Assay: immunoSEQ multiplex PCR; the TCRdb copy retains only in-frame clones and omits some. The data hold some 66,000 clones, with 95% to 98% observed a single time. This entry is derived from a study of cytomegalovirus exposure and HLA in healthy donors. Overall study: The 120 validation repertoires, a later analysis reported, used the same platform as the 550 to 700 repertoires from the first cohort. Study-level points and caveats: In vitro confirmation showed a few CMV-associated chains to be CMV antigen specific. Subsequent analysis showed first-cohort TCR clusters tending to co-occur in more than 95 validation repertoires.

Unmatched junction bases numbered 2, after V lost 0 bases and J lost 1 base. The CDR3 sequence is 15 residues long. From germline, CDR1 is SGHRS and CDR2 YFSETQ. Material for sequencing was PBMCs. The chain joins TRBV5-1 to TRBJ2-7; 9 nucleotides match TRBD2. The sequence came from a woman under 30 in good health and CMV-seropositive. The CDR3 DNA reads TGCGCCAGCAGCTTGGGGCTAGCGGGATCCTACGAGCAGTACTTC. This sequence encodes CASSLGLAGSYEQYF.